Listed here are 18 T cell receptor beta chains from one sample, sequenced in a study of T cells in localized non-small cell lung cancer. TCRdb's copy holds only in-frame clones and misses some; the assay was immunoSEQ multiplex PCR. This sample yields 30,000 to 35,000 clones, of which 85% to 90% are seen a single time; 2.5% to 3% belongs to the top ten. This material consisted of peripheral blood, taken before any cancer treatment. These receptors were collected from an older female donor with stage I lung adenocarcinoma.

The rearrangement links TRBV27 to TRBJ1-1; D is perhaps TRBD1 (5 bases). The CDR3 extends over 13 amino acids. Germline CDR1 reads MNHEY; CDR2 reads SMNVEV (reference sequence). V lost 6 bases and J lost 5, with 13 bases in between. CDR3 sequence (DNA): TGTGCCAGCAGGCGGACATCCCGAACTGAAGCTTTCTTT. Translation: CASRRTSRTEAFF.

The chain joins TRBV18 to TRBJ1-4; 11 nucleotides match TRBD1. CDR1 is KGHSH, CDR2 LQKENI, per germline. This CDR3 spans 14 amino acids. The V and J ends lost 3 bases and 8 bases, in that order; junction bases with no gene match: 2. The CDR3 DNA is TGTGCCAGCTCACCGGACAGGGGGCGGGAAAAACTGTTTTTT. It translates to CASSPDRGREKLFF.

V is TRBV14 and J is TRBJ2-1; 7 nucleotides line up with TRBD2. Unmatched junction bases numbered 12, after V lost 4 bases and J lost 15 bases. CDR1 is SGHDN, CDR2 FVKESK, per germline. This CDR3 contains 13 residues. The DNA of the CDR3 is TGTGCCAGCAGCCCGGGCGGGAGTGCGCCCCGGTTCTTC. Its translation is CASSPGGSAPRFF. Full variable domain (missing parts from reference TRBV14 and TRBJ2-1): EAGVTQFPSHSVIEKGQTVTLRCDPISGHDNLYWYRRVMGKEIKFLLHFVKESKQDESGMPNNRFLAERTGGTYSTLKVQPAELEDSGVYFCASSPGGSAPRFFGPGTRLTVL.

J is TRBJ2-5 and V is TRBV29-1; 12 bases match TRBD2. This CDR3 has 17 amino acids. With V trimmed by 6 bases and J by 5 bases, 16 bases remained unmatched. Germline CDR1 SQVTM, CDR2 ANQGSEA. The CDR3 sequence is CSVAPTSGSFSSETQYF. For the CDR3, the DNA is TGCAGCGTAGCCCCGACTAGCGGGAGCTTTTCTTCCGAGACCCAGTACTTC. Using reference TRBV29-1 and TRBJ2-5 for the parts outside the CDR3, the full variable domain is SAVISQKPSRDICQRGTSLTIQCQVDSQVTMMFWYRQQPGQSLTLIATANQGSEATYESGFVIDKFPISRPNLTFSTLTVSNMSPEDSSIYLCSVAPTSGSFSSETQYFGPGTRLLVL.

This chain joins TRBV5-1 and TRBJ2-3, with 7 bases identical to TRBD2. The germline V gene encodes CDR1 SGHRS and CDR2 YFSETQ. This CDR3 contains 15 residues. Trimming took 3 bases from V and 0 from J; bases not matched to a gene: 4. Here the CDR3 reads CASSSTSASTDTQYF. The CDR3 DNA sequence: TGCGCCAGCAGCTCAACTAGCGCTAGCACAGATACGCAGTATTTT.

The J gene is TRBJ1-2, the V gene TRBV6-5; D gene unclear. The V and J ends lost 7 bases and 5 bases respectively, with 20 bases between them. The CDR3 loop spans 15 amino acids. The germline gives CDR1 MNHEY, CDR2 SVGAGI. The CDR3: CASTVASSVGYGYTF. CDR3 coding DNA: TGTGCCAGCACAGTCGCTTCTTCCGTAGGATATGGCTACACCTTC.

V gene TRBV6-5 combines with J gene TRBJ2-1, with TRBD2 identical over 10 bases. Trimming removed 0 bases from V and 5 bases from J; junction bases left unmatched: 4. Germline V gene sequence: CDR1 MNHEY, CDR2 SVGAGI. The CDR3 sequence is 16 residues long. The CDR3 region is CASSYSSLAGDNEQFF. The CDR3 nucleotides read TGTGCCAGCAGTTACTCGAGTCTAGCGGGAGACAATGAGCAGTTCTTC.

The chain recombines TRBV2 with TRBJ1-5; 8 bases agree with TRBD1. CDR1 SNHLY and CDR2 FYNNEI come from the germline V gene. Trimming removed 6 bases from V and 11 bases from J; junction bases left unmatched: 18. The CDR3 has 16 residues. The CDR3 sequence is CASSLHPGGRIKAQHF. CDR3 coding DNA: TGTGCCAGCAGCCTTCATCCAGGGGGCAGAATTAAGGCCCAGCATTTT.

DNA for the CDR3: TGCGCCAGCAGCTTGGTTGTAGCCGGTTACCAAGAGACCCAGTACTTC. Translating it yields CASSLVVAGYQETQYF. V gene TRBV5-1 combines with J gene TRBJ2-5, with D hard to call. Between the trimmed V and J ends, which lost 0 bases and 0 bases, there was a span of 12 bases. Germline lookup yields CDR1 SGHRS and CDR2 YFSETQ. The CDR3 covers 16 residues.

The V call is TRBV5-1, the J call TRBJ2-7; TRBD2 is a possible D gene (6 bases). The CDR3 spans 15 residues. Trimming removed 0 bases from V and 0 bases from J, with 10 bases in between. Germline V lookup: CDR1 SGHRS, CDR2 YFSETQ. CDR3 protein: CASSLAAGTSYEQYF. The CDR3 bases are TGCGCCAGCAGCTTGGCCGCGGGGACCTCCTACGAGCAGTACTTC.

V and J are TRBV10-3 and TRBJ1-2; TRBD1 matches at 8 bases. This CDR3 spans 12 amino acids. Per the germline V gene, CDR1 is ENHRY and CDR2 is SYGVKD. V gave up 7 bases and J gave up 5 bases; unmatched junction bases: 3. The CDR3 DNA reads TGTGCCATCACCGGACAGGGTTATGGCTACACCTTC. Protein: CAITGQGYGYTF.

The V call is TRBV30, the J call TRBJ2-1, with 7 nucleotides matching TRBD2. V shed 3 bases and J 2 bases; nucleotides not matched to a gene: 13. The CDR3 runs 17 residues. Germline assignment: CDR1 GTSNPN and CDR2 SVGIG (reference sequence). Here the CDR3 reads CAWRVLGAGDAYNEQFF. The CDR3 DNA follows: TGTGCCTGGAGAGTCCTCGGGGCGGGAGATGCCTACAATGAGCAGTTCTTC.

The rearrangement uses TRBV18 and TRBJ1-1; D ambiguous. The CDR3 runs 13 residues. V gave up 4 bases and J gave up 0 bases, with 6 bases separating them. Germline CDR1 and CDR2: KGHSH and LQKENI. The CDR3 DNA sequence: TGTGCCAGCTCACAGGAGATGAACACTGAAGCTTTCTTT. Protein product: CASSQEMNTEAFF.

In its sample, this clone was seen once. V is TRBV6-6 and J is TRBJ2-2, with TRBD1 matching 8 bases. This CDR3 region has 14 residues. Germline V lookup: CDR1 MNHNY, CDR2 SVGAGI (reference sequence). V was pared by 6 bases and J by 6 bases, with 6 bases of the junction left unmatched. The CDR3 coding sequence is TGTGCCAGCAGACCCGACAGGGGCCCCGGGGAGCTGTTTTTT. It encodes CASRPDRGPGELFF.

The chain couples TRBV7-6 to TRBJ2-1, with TRBD2 identical over 8 bases. CDR3 length: 15 residues. Losses at the gene ends were 7 bases for V and 12 bases for J; bases not matched to a gene: 17. Germline CDR1 SGHVS, CDR2 FNYEAQ. The DNA for the CDR3 is TGTGCCAGCAACCCCGGGCCTAGCGGGCGGTCCTGGCAGTTCTTC. Translation: CASNPGPSGRSWQFF.

The chain links TRBV7-9 to TRBJ1-1; D may be TRBD1 (5 bases). The CDR3 covers 14 residues. Germline loops: CDR1 SEHNR, CDR2 FQNEAQ (reference sequence). Trimming left V 0 bases short and J 4 bases short, with 9 bases between. The CDR3 DNA reads TGTGCCAGCAGCTTAGCGACAGTGAGCACTGAAGCTTTCTTT. Translated, it gives CASSLATVSTEAFF.

This sequence joins TRBV29-1 and TRBJ2-5; D unclear. Germline lookup yields CDR1 SQVTM and CDR2 ANQGSEA. The CDR3 has 12 amino acids. V dropped 7 bases and J dropped 2 bases, with 11 bases sitting between them. The CDR3: CSGIKMQETQYF. CDR3 coding DNA: TGCAGCGGGATAAAGATGCAAGAGACCCAGTACTTC.

The rearrangement joins TRBV20-1 to TRBJ1-1; D might be TRBD1 (5 bases). Germline V lookup: CDR1 DFQATT, CDR2 SNEGSKA (reference sequence). The CDR3 length is 11 residues. Between the trimmed V and J ends, which lost 4 bases and 5 bases, there was a span of 8 bases. This chain's CDR3 is CSANGGTEAFF. DNA of the CDR3: TGCAGTGCTAACGGGGGGACTGAAGCTTTCTTT.